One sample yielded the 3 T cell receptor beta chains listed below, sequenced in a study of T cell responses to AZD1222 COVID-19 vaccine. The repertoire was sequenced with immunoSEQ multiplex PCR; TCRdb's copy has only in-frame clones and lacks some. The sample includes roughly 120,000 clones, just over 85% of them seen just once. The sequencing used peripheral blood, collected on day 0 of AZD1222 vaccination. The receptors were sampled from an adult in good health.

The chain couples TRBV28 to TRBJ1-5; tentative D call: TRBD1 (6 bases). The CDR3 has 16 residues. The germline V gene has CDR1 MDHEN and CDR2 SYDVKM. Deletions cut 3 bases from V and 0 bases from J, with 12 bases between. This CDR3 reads CASSFSLRGSNQPQHF. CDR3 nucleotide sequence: TGTGCCAGCAGTTTTTCCCTCAGGGGTAGCAATCAGCCCCAGCATTTT.

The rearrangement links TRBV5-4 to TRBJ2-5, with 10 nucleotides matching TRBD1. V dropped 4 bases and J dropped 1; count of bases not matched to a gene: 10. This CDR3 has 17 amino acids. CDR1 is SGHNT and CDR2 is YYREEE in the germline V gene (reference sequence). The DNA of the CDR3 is TGTGCCAGCAGCCTGGCCCCCGGGACAGGGGCCCAAGAGACCCAGTACTTC. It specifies CASSLAPGTGAQETQYF.

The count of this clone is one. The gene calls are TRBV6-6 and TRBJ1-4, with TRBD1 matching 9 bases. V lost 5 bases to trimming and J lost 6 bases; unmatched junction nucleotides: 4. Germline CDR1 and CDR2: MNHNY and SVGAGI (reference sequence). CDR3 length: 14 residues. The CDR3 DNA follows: TGTGCCAGCAGTCCACAGGGGGCCTATGAAAAACTGTTTTTT. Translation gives CASSPQGAYEKLFF.